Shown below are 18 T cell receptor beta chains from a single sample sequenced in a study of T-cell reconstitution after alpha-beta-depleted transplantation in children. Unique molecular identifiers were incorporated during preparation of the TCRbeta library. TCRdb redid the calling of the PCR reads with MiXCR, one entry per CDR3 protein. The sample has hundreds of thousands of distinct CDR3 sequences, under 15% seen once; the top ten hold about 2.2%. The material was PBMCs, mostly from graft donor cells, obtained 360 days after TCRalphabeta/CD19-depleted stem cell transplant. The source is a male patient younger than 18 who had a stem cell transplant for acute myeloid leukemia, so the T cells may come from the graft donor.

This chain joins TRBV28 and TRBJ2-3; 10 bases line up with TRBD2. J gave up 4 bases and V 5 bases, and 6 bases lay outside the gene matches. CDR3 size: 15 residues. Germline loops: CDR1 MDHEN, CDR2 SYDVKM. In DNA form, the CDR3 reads TGTGCCAGCAGTCGCCTAGCGGGAGTGTCAGATACGCAGTATTTT. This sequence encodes CASSRLAGVSDTQYF.

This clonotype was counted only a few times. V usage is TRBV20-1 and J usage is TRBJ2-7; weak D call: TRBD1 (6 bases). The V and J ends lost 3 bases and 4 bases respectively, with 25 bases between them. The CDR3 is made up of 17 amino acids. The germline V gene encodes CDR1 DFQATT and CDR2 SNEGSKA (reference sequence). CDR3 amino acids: CSASPPSPTTGTYEQYF. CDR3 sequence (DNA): TGCAGTGCTAGTCCACCTAGTCCCACGACAGGTACTTACGAGCAGTACTTC.

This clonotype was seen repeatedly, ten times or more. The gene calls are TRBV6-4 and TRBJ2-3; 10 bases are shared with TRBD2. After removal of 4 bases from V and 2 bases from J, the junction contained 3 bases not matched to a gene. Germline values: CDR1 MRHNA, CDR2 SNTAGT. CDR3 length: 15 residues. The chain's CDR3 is CASSGTSGFTDTQYF. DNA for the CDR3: TGTGCCAGCAGTGGGACTAGCGGTTTCACAGATACGCAGTATTTT.

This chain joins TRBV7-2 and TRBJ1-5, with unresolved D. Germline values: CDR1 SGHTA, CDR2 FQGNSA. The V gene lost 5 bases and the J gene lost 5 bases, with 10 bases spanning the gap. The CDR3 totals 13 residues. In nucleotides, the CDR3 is TGTGCCAGCAGCCCGAAGGCCGATCAGCCCCAGCATTTT. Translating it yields CASSPKADQPQHF.

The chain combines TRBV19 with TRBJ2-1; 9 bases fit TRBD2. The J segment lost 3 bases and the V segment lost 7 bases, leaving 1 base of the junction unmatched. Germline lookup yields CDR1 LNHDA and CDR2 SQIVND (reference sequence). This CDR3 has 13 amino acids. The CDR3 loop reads CASTSGVYNEQFF. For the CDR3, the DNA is TGTGCCAGTACTAGCGGGGTCTACAATGAGCAGTTCTTC.

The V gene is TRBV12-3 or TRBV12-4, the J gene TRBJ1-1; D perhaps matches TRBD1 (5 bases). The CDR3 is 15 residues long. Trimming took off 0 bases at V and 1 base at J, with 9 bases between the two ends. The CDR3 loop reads CASSLAIRENTEAFF. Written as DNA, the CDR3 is TGTGCCAGCAGTTTAGCAATCAGGGAGAACACTGAAGCTTTCTTT.

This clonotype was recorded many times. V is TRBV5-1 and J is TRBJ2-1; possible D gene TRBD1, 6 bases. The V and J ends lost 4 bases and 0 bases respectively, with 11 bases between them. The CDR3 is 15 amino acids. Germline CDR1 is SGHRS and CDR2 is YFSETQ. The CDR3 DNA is TGCGCCAGCAGCCCGACAGGAGTCTCCTACAATGAGCAGTTCTTC. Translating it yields CASSPTGVSYNEQFF. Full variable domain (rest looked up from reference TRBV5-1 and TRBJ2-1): KAGVTQTPRYLIKTRGQQVTLSCSPISGHRSVSWYQQTPGQGLQFLFEYFSETQRNKGNFPGRFSGRQFSNSRSEMNVSTLELGDSALYLCASSPTGVSYNEQFFGPGTRLTVL.

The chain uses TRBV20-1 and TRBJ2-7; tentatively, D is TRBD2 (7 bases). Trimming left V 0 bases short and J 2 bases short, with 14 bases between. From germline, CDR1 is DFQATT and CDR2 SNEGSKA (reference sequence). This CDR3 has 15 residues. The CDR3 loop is CSARDRRGGPYEQYF. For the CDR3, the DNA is TGCAGTGCTAGAGATAGGAGGGGGGGACCCTACGAGCAGTACTTC.

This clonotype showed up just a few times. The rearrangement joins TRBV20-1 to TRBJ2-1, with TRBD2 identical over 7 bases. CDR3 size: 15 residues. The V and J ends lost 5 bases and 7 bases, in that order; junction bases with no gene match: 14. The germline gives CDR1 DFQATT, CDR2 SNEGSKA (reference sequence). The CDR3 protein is CSAGFYGRAANEQFF. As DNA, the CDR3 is TGCAGTGCTGGTTTTTATGGGAGGGCCGCGAATGAGCAGTTCTTC.

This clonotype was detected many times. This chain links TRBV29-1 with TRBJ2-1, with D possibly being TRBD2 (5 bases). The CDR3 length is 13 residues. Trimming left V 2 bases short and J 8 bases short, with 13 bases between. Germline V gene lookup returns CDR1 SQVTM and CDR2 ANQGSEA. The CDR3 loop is CSVELSSADEQFF. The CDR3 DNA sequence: TGCAGCGTTGAATTGAGTAGCGCCGATGAGCAGTTCTTC.

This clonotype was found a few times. CDR3 DNA: TGCAGCGTCCTCAGAACGAACTCCTACGAGCAGTACTTC. It translates to CSVLRTNSYEQYF. The gene calls are TRBV29-1 and TRBJ2-7; no firm D call. CDR3 length equals 13 residues. CDR1 is SQVTM, CDR2 ANQGSEA, per germline. With 6 bases removed from V and 0 bases from J, the gap between germline ends came to 12 bases.

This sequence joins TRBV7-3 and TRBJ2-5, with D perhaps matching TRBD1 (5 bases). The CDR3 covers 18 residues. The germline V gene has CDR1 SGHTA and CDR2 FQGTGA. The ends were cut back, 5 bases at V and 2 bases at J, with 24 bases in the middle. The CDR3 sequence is CASSPLMGLARGQETQYF. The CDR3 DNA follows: TGTGCCAGCAGCCCCCTCATGGGGTTGGCAAGGGGACAAGAGACCCAGTACTTC. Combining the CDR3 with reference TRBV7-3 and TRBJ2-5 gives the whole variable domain GAGVSQTPSNKVTEKGKYVELRCDPISGHTALYWYRQSLGQGPEFLIYFQGTGAADDSGLPNDRFFAVRPEGSVSTLKIQRTERGDSAVYLCASSPLMGLARGQETQYFGPGTRLLVL.

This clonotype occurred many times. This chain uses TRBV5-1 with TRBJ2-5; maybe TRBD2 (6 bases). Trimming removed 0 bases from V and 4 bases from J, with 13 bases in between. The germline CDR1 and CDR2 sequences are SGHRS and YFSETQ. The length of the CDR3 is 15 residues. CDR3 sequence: CASSLDTGVGETQYF. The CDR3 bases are TGCGCCAGCAGCTTGGATACGGGAGTGGGAGAGACCCAGTACTTC. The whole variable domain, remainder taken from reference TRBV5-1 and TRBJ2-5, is KAGVTQTPRYLIKTRGQQVTLSCSPISGHRSVSWYQQTPGQGLQFLFEYFSETQRNKGNFPGRFSGRQFSNSRSEMNVSTLELGDSALYLCASSLDTGVGETQYFGPGTRLLVL.

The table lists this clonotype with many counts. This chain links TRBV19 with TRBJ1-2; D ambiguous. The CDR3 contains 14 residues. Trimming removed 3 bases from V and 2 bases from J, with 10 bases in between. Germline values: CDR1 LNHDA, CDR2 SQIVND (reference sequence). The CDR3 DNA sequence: TGTGCCAGTAGTATTCTACACAACAACTATGGCTACACCTTC. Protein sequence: CASSILHNNYGYTF.

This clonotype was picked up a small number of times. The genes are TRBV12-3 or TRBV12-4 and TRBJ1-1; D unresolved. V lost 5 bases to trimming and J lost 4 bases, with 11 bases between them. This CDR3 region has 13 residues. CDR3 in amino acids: CASSLLPSTEAFF. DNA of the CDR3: TGTGCCAGCAGTCTACTACCTTCCACTGAAGCTTTCTTT.

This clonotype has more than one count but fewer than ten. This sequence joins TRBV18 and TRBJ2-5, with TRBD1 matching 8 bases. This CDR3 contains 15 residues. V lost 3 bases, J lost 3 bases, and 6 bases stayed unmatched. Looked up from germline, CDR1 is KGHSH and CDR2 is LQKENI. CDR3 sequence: CASSPAGGAEETQYF. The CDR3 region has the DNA TGTGCCAGCTCACCCGCAGGGGGCGCAGAAGAGACCCAGTACTTC.

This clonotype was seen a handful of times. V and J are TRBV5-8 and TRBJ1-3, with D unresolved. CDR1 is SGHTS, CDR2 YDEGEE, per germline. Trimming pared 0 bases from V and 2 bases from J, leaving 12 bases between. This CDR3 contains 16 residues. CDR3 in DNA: TGTGCCAGCAGCTTGGTAATCCTCGGCACTGGAAACACCATATATTTT. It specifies CASSLVILGTGNTIYF.

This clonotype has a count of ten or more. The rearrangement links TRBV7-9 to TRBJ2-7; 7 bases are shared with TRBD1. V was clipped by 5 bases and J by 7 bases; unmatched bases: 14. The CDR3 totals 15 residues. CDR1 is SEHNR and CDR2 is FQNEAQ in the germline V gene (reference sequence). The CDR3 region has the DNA TGTGCCAGCAGCCGTCGACGGGACAGCCCCTTTGAGCAGTACTTC. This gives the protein CASSRRRDSPFEQYF. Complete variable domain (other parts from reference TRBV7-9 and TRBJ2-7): DTGVSQNPRHKITKRGQNVTFRCDPISEHNRLYWYRQTLGQGPEFLTYFQNEAQLEKSRLLSDRFSAERPKGSFSTLEIQRTEQGDSAMYLCASSRRRDSPFEQYFGPGTRLTVT.